Shown below are 14 T cell receptor beta chains from a single sample sequenced in a study of response to subunit inactivated influenza vaccine. One entry per CDR3 protein, called by TCRdb with MiXCR from the RT-PCR reads. This sample has about 500,000 distinct CDR3 sequences, with 16% found just once. The sequenced sample was CD4+ T cells sorted from PBMCs, obtained about 24 months after vaccination. The receptor source for this set is a man between 50 and 75 years old who received an inactivated influenza vaccine.

The rearrangement uses TRBV5-1 and TRBJ2-5, with 7 bases identical to TRBD1. This CDR3 comprises 14 residues. J gave up 5 bases and V 3 bases, and 7 bases lay outside the gene matches. Per the germline V gene, CDR1 is SGHRS and CDR2 is YFSETQ. The CDR3 here is CASSSLGRGETQYF. Written as DNA, the CDR3 is TGCGCCAGCAGCTCCCTGGGCAGGGGGGAGACCCAGTACTTC.

This clonotype came up a few times. The genes are TRBV20-1 and TRBJ2-3; D call uncertain. Between the trimmed V and J ends, which lost 2 bases and 3 bases, there was a span of 3 bases. Germline V CDR1 and CDR2: DFQATT, SNEGSKA (reference sequence). The CDR3 runs 11 residues. In nucleotides, the CDR3 is TGCAGTGCTAGACAAACAGATACGCAGTATTTT. Its protein is CSARQTDTQYF.

The gene calls are TRBV20-1 and TRBJ2-7, with TRBD2 matching over 8 bases. The CDR3 consists of 14 residues. Germline CDR1 and CDR2: DFQATT and SNEGSKA (reference sequence). J lost 0 bases, V lost 5 bases, and 6 bases had no gene match. CDR3 region: CSAEGLAGSYEQYF. In nucleotides, the CDR3 is TGCAGTGCTGAGGGGCTAGCGGGCTCCTACGAGCAGTACTTC.

The chain has TRBV20-1 and TRBJ1-1; D possibly corresponds to TRBD1 (6 bases). Deletions cut 0 bases from V and 0 bases from J, with 26 bases between. CDR1 and CDR2 (germline): DFQATT, SNEGSKA (reference sequence). This CDR3 has 20 residues. This CDR3 is CSAREVISGLGQLMNTEAFF. The DNA of the CDR3 is TGCAGTGCTAGAGAGGTGATCTCAGGGTTAGGACAGCTCATGAACACTGAAGCTTTCTTT.

This clonotype was counted a few times. V usage is TRBV5-6 and J usage is TRBJ1-1, with 10 bases identical to TRBD1. CDR1 and CDR2 from the germline V gene are SGHDT and YYEEEE. Trimming cost V 4 bases and J 5 bases; bases outside gene matches: 8. The CDR3 covers 15 residues. The CDR3 nucleotides are TGTGCCAGCAGCCCAGACAGGGGGCAAAGGACTGAAGCTTTCTTT. Translating gives CASSPDRGQRTEAFF.

This clonotype was recorded at least ten times. The rearrangement joins TRBV12-3 or TRBV12-4 to TRBJ2-1; D not certain. The CDR3 is made up of 12 amino acids. With 2 bases removed from V and 9 bases from J, the gap between germline ends came to 8 bases. The DNA for the CDR3 is TGTGCCAGCAGTTTATCGAACGGTGAGCAGTTCTTC. Its translation: CASSLSNGEQFF.

This clonotype was seen only a few times. This chain uses TRBV11-2 with TRBJ2-7, with D perhaps TRBD1 (5 bases). Germline CDR1 and CDR2: SGHAT and FQNNGV. Deletions cut 1 base from V and 4 bases from J, with 17 bases between. The CDR3 extends over 16 amino acids. The CDR3 DNA sequence: TGTGCCAGCAGCTTAGGACAGACAGTAAAGGGGTACGAGCAGTACTTC. Translated: CASSLGQTVKGYEQYF.

This clonotype was detected ten times or more. The chain joins TRBV5-5 to TRBJ2-1, with D unresolved. From germline, CDR1 is SGHKS and CDR2 YYEKEE (reference sequence). There are 12 residues in the CDR3. V shed 1 base and J shed 9 bases, with 8 bases lying between them. The CDR3 reads CASSLISGEQFF. The CDR3 bases are TGTGCCAGCAGCTTGATTTCCGGTGAGCAGTTCTTC.

The chain combines TRBV5-1 with TRBJ2-7; 10 nucleotides align to TRBD1. The germline V gene encodes CDR1 SGHRS and CDR2 YFSETQ. Trimming removed 4 bases from V and 6 bases from J; junction bases left unmatched: 7. This CDR3 contains 14 residues. This chain's CDR3 is CASSGGTGESEQYF. Here the CDR3 DNA reads TGCGCCAGCAGCGGGGGGACAGGGGAGAGCGAGCAGTACTTC.

This clonotype was seen repeatedly, ten times or more. The V and J genes are TRBV20-1 and TRBJ2-1, with 15 bases that match TRBD2. The CDR3 totals 17 residues. Germline V gene lookup returns CDR1 DFQATT and CDR2 SNEGSKA (reference sequence). V dropped 5 bases and J dropped 7; count of bases not matched to a gene: 12. This CDR3 is CSAATMKGLAGGNEQFF. The CDR3 coding sequence is TGCAGTGCTGCTACCATGAAGGGACTAGCGGGAGGTAATGAGCAGTTCTTC.

The chain recombines TRBV14 with TRBJ2-1; D remains unclear. Deletions cut 4 bases from V and 3 bases from J, with 7 bases between. The CDR3 extends over 13 amino acids. The germline CDR1 and CDR2 sequences are SGHDN and FVKESK. In nucleotides, the CDR3 is TGTGCCAGCAGCCTAGGGATCTACAATGAGCAGTTCTTC. Translating it yields CASSLGIYNEQFF.

The chain couples TRBV5-1 to TRBJ2-3; TRBD2 is a possible D gene (6 bases). The V gene lost 5 bases and the J gene lost 2 bases, with 15 bases spanning the gap. CDR1 is SGHRS, CDR2 YFSETQ, per germline. There are 15 residues in the CDR3. CDR3 amino acids: CASRSGGTYTDTQYF. CDR3 nucleotide sequence: TGCGCCAGCAGGAGTGGGGGGACGTACACAGATACGCAGTATTTT.

This clonotype was observed a handful of times. The gene calls are TRBV7-7 and TRBJ2-1; D possibly matches TRBD1 or TRBD2 (5 bases each). There are 15 residues in the CDR3. From germline, CDR1 is SSHAT and CDR2 FNYEAQ (reference sequence). The V end lost 4 bases, the J end lost 3 bases, and 13 bases lay between the germline ends. Here the CDR3 reads CASSSLGANYNEQFF. CDR3 in DNA: TGTGCCAGCAGCTCCCTCGGGGCCAACTACAATGAGCAGTTCTTC.

The V gene is TRBV10-3, the J gene TRBJ2-2; TRBD2 matches at 11 bases. CDR3 size: 15 residues. With 6 bases clipped from V and 2 bases from J, the junction kept 2 bases outside the gene matches. Germline V lookup: CDR1 ENHRY, CDR2 SYGVKD. Written as DNA, the CDR3 is TGTGCCATCAGGGGACTAGCGGTCAACACCGGGGAGCTGTTTTTT. Translated: CAIRGLAVNTGELFF.